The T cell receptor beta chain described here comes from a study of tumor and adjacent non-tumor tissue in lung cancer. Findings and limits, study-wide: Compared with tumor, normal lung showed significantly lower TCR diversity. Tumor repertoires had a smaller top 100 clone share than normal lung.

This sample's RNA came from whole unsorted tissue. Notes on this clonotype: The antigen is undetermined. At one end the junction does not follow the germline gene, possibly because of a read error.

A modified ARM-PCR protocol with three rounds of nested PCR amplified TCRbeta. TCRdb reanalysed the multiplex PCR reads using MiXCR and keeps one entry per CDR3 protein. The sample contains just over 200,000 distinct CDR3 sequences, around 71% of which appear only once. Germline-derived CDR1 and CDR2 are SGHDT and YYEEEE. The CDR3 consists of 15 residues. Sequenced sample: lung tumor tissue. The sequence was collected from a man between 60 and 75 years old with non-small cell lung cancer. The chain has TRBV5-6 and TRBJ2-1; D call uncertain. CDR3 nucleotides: TGTGCCAGCAACTTGGGCCCGGCTGCTGGTAGTGAGCAGTTCTTC. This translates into CASNLGPAAGSEQFF.